The clone carrying this T cell receptor beta chain has just a few counts. Researchers ran the PCR with 60 Vbeta and 13 Jbeta primers. Assay used: immunoSEQ multiplex PCR; TCRdb lists only in-frame clones, some missing. The table records about 90,000 clones, less than 80% of them present only once. The data are from a study of cytomegalovirus exposure and HLA in healthy donors. V trimming: 4 bases; J trimming: 1 base; junction bases outside the gene matches: 4. This CDR3 is 15 amino acids long. CDR1 and CDR2 (germline): SGHTS, YDEGEE. The chain has TRBV5-8 and TRBJ1-5, with 8 bases lining up with TRBD1. Source material: PBMCs. This TCR was recovered from a man younger than 40 in good health and CMV-seronegative. CDR3 sequence: CASSGGQGSNQPQHF. CDR3 coding DNA: TGTGCCAGCAGCGGTGGACAGGGAAGCAATCAGCCCCAGCATTTT.